The rows below give T cell receptor beta chains drawn from one sample of a study of blood T cell repertoires in COVID-19. The data were produced by immunoSEQ multiplex PCR, yet TCRdb's version contains in-frame clones alone and is incomplete. The table records more than 250,000 clones, more than 75% of them present only once. Sequencing was performed on peripheral blood. Every receptor here comes from a woman in her forties or fifties with acute or convalescent COVID-19. Both conserved end residues are part of each CDR3. A D gene is named only where the DNA matches it firmly. Clone size is stated in some rows and not others, as once, few, many or a class when expanded.

j_call cdr3_length clone_size v_call d_call cdr3_aa cdr3_nt
TRBJ2-3 16 - TRBV28 TRBD2 CASSPQRTSGTDTQYF TGTGCCAGCAGTCCCCAACGGACTAGCGGGACAGATACGCAGTATTTT
TRBJ1-2 12 - TRBV20-1 - CSASRDIYGYTF TGCAGTGCTAGTAGGGACATCTATGGCTACACCTTC
TRBJ2-1 13 - TRBV18 TRBD1 CASSGQGHNEQFF TGTGCCAGCTCCGGACAGGGCCACAATGAGCAGTTCTTC
TRBJ1-5 14 - TRBV10-3 - CAISEQDSNQPQHF TGTGCCATCAGTGAGCAGGACAGTAATCAGCCCCAGCATTTT
TRBJ2-3 16 - TRBV7-3 TRBD2 CASSSGLAGVGDTQYF TGTGCCAGCAGCTCGGGGCTAGCGGGAGTAGGCGATACGCAGTATTTT
TRBJ2-7 15 - TRBV15 - CATSNLRPLKYEQYF TGTGCCACCAGCAACTTACGCCCCCTTAAATACGAGCAGTACTTC
TRBJ1-4 14 - TRBV19 TRBD1 CASSYDRGNEKLFF TGTGCCAGTAGTTATGACAGGGGAAATGAAAAACTGTTTTTT
TRBJ1-1 13 - TRBV28 - CASSFLTGTEAFF TGTGCCAGCAGTTTTTTAACCGGCACTGAAGCTTTCTTT
TRBJ2-1 14 once TRBV6-2/TRBV6-3 TRBD2 CASSFTSGRAEQFF TGTGCCAGCAGTTTTACTAGCGGGAGGGCAGAGCAGTTCTTC
TRBJ1-1 13 - TRBV13 - CASTQGQNTEAFF TGTGCCAGCACGCAGGGACAGAACACTGAAGCTTTCTTT
TRBJ1-1 15 once TRBV5-5 TRBD1 CASSLSYRGTGEAFF TGTGCCAGCAGCTTGTCTTACCGCGGGACAGGAGAAGCTTTCTTT
TRBJ1-2 15 - TRBV7-2 - CASSFEGWLTNGYTF TGTGCCAGCAGCTTCGAGGGTTGGTTGACTAATGGCTACACCTTC
TRBJ2-6 18 - TRBV5-6 - CASSLPRDQFSGANVLTF TGTGCCAGCAGCTTGCCCAGGGATCAATTCTCTGGGGCCAACGTCCTGACTTTC
TRBJ1-2 17 - TRBV28 - CASSFSPAGAFSGGYTF TGTGCCAGCAGTTTTTCTCCCGCGGGGGCCTTTTCGGGGGGCTACACCTTC
TRBJ1-1 16 - TRBV7-9 - CASRMEVGGGNTEAFF TGTGCCAGCAGGATGGAGGTAGGAGGCGGAAACACTGAAGCTTTCTTT
TRBJ2-1 15 - TRBV19 TRBD1 CASSEPGQGGNEQFF TGTGCCAGTAGTGAGCCGGGACAGGGAGGCAATGAGCAGTTCTTC
TRBJ1-3 14 - TRBV7-9 - CASSLGQGRNTIYF TGTGCCAGCAGCTTAGGGCAGGGTCGAAACACCATATATTTT
TRBJ2-7 13 - TRBV7-2 - CASSVRQVHEQYF TGTGCCAGCAGCGTCCGTCAGGTCCACGAGCAGTACTTC
TRBJ2-7 14 - TRBV19 - CASSTSGSRDEQYF TGTGCCAGTAGTACGTCGGGGTCGAGGGACGAGCAGTACTTC
TRBJ1-1 14 - TRBV7-9 - CASSLEGRSTEAFF TGTGCCAGCAGCTTGGAGGGGAGAAGCACTGAAGCTTTCTTT
TRBJ1-2 15 once TRBV27 - CASSLYPGANYGYTF TGTGCCAGCAGTTTATATCCGGGGGCTAACTATGGCTACACCTTC
TRBJ2-5 15 - TRBV5-1 TRBD2 CASSTGLALQETQYF TGCGCCAGCAGCACGGGACTAGCGCTGCAAGAGACCCAGTACTTC
TRBJ2-5 13 - TRBV7-3 - CASSLTVQETQYF TGTGCCAGCAGCTTAACCGTCCAAGAGACCCAGTACTTC
TRBJ1-1 16 few TRBV19 - CASSPPLGRMNTEAFF TGTGCCAGTAGCCCTCCACTGGGCAGAATGAACACTGAAGCTTTCTTT
TRBJ2-3 17 - TRBV5-1 TRBD1 CASSLDPGGASTDTQYF TGCGCCAGCAGCTTGGATCCAGGGGGCGCGAGCACAGATACGCAGTATTTT
TRBJ2-5 15 - TRBV27 - CASRLGSLRRETQYF TGTGCCAGCAGGCTTGGCAGTCTCCGTCGAGAGACCCAGTACTTC
TRBJ2-5 13 - TRBV4-1 - CASSQAIPEAQYF TGCGCCAGCAGCCAAGCTATACCGGAGGCCCAGTACTTC
TRBJ1-2 15 - TRBV5-1 TRBD1 CASSLRDRGIGGYTF TGCGCCAGCAGCCTAAGGGACAGGGGTATTGGGGGCTACACCTTC
TRBJ2-3 13 - TRBV9 - CASSVLSQDTQYF TGTGCCAGCAGCGTCCTTAGTCAAGATACGCAGTATTTT
TRBJ2-7 15 many TRBV19 TRBD2 CASSIFLAGGYEQYF TGTGCCAGTAGTATCTTTCTAGCGGGAGGATACGAGCAGTACTTC
TRBJ2-7 14 - TRBV6-5 TRBD1 CASSTRTGGYEQYF TGTGCCAGCAGTACCCGGACAGGGGGCTACGAGCAGTACTTC
TRBJ1-2 15 - TRBV18 TRBD1 CASSPLGTGDYGYTF TGTGCCAGCTCACCCCTGGGGACAGGGGACTATGGCTACACCTTC
TRBJ2-7 13 - TRBV11-3 - CASSFGARGEQYF TGTGCCAGCAGCTTCGGGGCTAGGGGGGAGCAGTACTTC
TRBJ1-2 14 - TRBV7-8 - CASSLARENYGYTF TGTGCCAGCAGCTTAGCCAGGGAAAACTATGGCTACACCTTC
TRBJ1-6 16 - TRBV6-5 TRBD1 CASSYRDSSYNSPLHF TGTGCCAGCAGTTATCGGGACAGCTCCTATAATTCACCCCTCCACTTT
TRBJ1-6 13 - TRBV6-5 - CASTVMVNSPLHF TGTGCCAGTACGGTGATGGTCAATTCACCCCTCCACTTT
TRBJ2-2 15 - TRBV3-1/TRBV3-2 TRBD2 CASSQEVGGYGELFF TGTGCCAGCAGCCAAGAGGTGGGAGGGTACGGGGAGCTGTTTTTT
TRBJ2-7 15 - TRBV9 - CASSVGSLGAYEQYF TGTGCCAGCAGCGTAGGATCTCTAGGGGCCTACGAGCAGTACTTC
TRBJ2-2 14 - TRBV5-1 - CASSLDMNTGELFF TGCGCCAGCAGCTTAGACATGAACACCGGGGAGCTGTTTTTT
TRBJ1-5 13 - TRBV7-2 - CASSPGAAWPQHF TGTGCCAGCAGCCCTGGGGCGGCGTGGCCCCAGCATTTT
TRBJ2-1 14 - TRBV7-3 TRBD2 CASSPGLAKAKQFF TGTGCCAGCAGCCCGGGACTAGCGAAGGCAAAGCAGTTCTTC
TRBJ2-1 13 - TRBV4-1 TRBD1 CASSVKGAYEQFF TGCGCCAGCAGCGTAAAGGGGGCATATGAGCAGTTCTTC
TRBJ1-4 14 - TRBV5-1 - CASSRDSGNEKLFF TGCGCCAGCAGCCGTGACAGTGGTAATGAAAAACTGTTTTTT
TRBJ2-1 12 - TRBV28 - CASSLSYREQFF TGTGCCAGCAGTTTATCGTACAGAGAGCAGTTCTTC
TRBJ2-1 13 - TRBV5-1 - CASSLEAMNEQFF TGCGCCAGCAGTTTGGAAGCTATGAATGAGCAGTTCTTC
TRBJ1-3 16 - TRBV10-3 - CAISESDSLPGNTIYF TGTGCCATCAGTGAGTCGGACAGTCTGCCTGGAAACACCATATATTTT
TRBJ2-3 15 few TRBV30 TRBD2 CAWTRLAGGGDTQYF TGTGCCTGGACGCGACTAGCGGGAGGAGGAGATACGCAGTATTTT
TRBJ2-1 14 - TRBV9 TRBD2 CASSAGLANNEQFF TGTGCCAGCAGCGCCGGACTAGCGAACAATGAGCAGTTCTTC
TRBJ2-7 15 - TRBV28 - CASSLSPGQNYEQYF TGTGCCAGCAGTTTATCTCCGGGACAAAACTACGAGCAGTACTTC
TRBJ2-3 15 once TRBV28 TRBD2 CASTVWGGMGDTQYF TGTGCCAGCACCGTCTGGGGGGGTATGGGAGATACGCAGTATTTT
TRBJ2-1 15 - TRBV20-1 TRBD2 CSASPGLAGGYEQFF TGCAGTGCTAGTCCGGGACTAGCGGGAGGTTACGAGCAGTTCTTC
TRBJ2-7 14 - TRBV5-1 - CASSLYRADYEQYF TGCGCCAGCAGCTTGTACAGGGCGGACTACGAGCAGTACTTC
TRBJ2-5 16 - TRBV25-1 - CASSELGGRGRETQYF TGTGCCAGCAGTGAATTGGGGGGTAGAGGAAGAGAGACCCAGTACTTC